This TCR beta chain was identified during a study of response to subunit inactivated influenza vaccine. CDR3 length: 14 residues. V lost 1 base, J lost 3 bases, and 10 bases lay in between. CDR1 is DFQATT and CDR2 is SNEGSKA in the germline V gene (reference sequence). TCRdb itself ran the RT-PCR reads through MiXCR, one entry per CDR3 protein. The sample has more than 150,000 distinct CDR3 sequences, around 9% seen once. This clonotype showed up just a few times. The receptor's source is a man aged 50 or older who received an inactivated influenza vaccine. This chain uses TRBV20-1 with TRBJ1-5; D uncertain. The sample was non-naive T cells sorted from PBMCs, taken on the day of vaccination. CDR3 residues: CSARAQTANQPQHF. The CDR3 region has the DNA TGCAGTGCTAGAGCACAAACAGCCAATCAGCCCCAGCATTTT.